The 26 T cell receptor beta chains below come from one sample, sequenced in a study of blood T cell repertoires in COVID-19. Some clones are missing from TCRdb's copy, which holds only in-frame ones; the method was immunoSEQ multiplex PCR. The table records 250,000 or so clones, over 80% of them present only once. The specimen was PBMCs or T cells enriched from blood (not recorded which). All receptors come from a young woman with acute COVID-19.

The chain combines TRBV11-3 with TRBJ2-2; 8 nucleotides agree with TRBD2. Looked up from germline, CDR1 is SGHNT and CDR2 is YENEEA. The CDR3 totals 16 residues. With 2 bases clipped from V and 4 bases from J, the junction kept 6 bases outside the gene matches. As DNA, the CDR3 is TGTGCCAGCAGCTTAATGGCGGGGGGTGGCACCGGGGAGCTGTTTTTT. It specifies CASSLMAGGGTGELFF.

CDR3 protein: CASSVARSSSTDTQYF. The CDR3 DNA sequence: TGTGCCAGCAGCGTAGCTAGATCATCTAGCACAGATACGCAGTATTTT. V gene TRBV9 combines with J gene TRBJ2-3; no definite D call. Germline CDR1 reads SGDLS; CDR2 reads YYNGEE. The V gene lost 0 bases and the J gene lost 0 bases, with 11 bases spanning the gap. There are 16 residues in the CDR3.

V is TRBV3-1 (or the pseudogene TRBV3-2) and J is TRBJ2-7; 9 bases agree with TRBD2. The J segment lost 9 bases and the V segment lost 0 bases, leaving 9 bases of the junction unmatched. In germline, CDR1 is LGHDT, CDR2 YNNKEL (reference sequence). The CDR3 consists of 15 residues. The CDR3 sequence: CASSQDLTTAGGQYF. Here the CDR3 DNA reads TGTGCCAGCAGCCAAGATCTTACGACAGCGGGAGGGCAGTACTTC.

The chain links TRBV24-1 to TRBJ2-3; tentative D call: TRBD2 (6 bases). Germline assignment: CDR1 KGHDR and CDR2 SFDVKD. Trimming stripped 4 bases from V and 4 bases from J, with 14 bases between. The CDR3 has 15 residues. The CDR3 DNA sequence: TGTGCCACCAGTGACCCGCTAAGGGAGGCAGATACGCAGTATTTT. It is translated as CATSDPLREADTQYF.

This clone was detected only once. This chain links TRBV5-4 with TRBJ2-7, with TRBD1 matching over 7 bases. V was clipped by 4 bases and J by 2 bases; unmatched bases: 12. The CDR3 contains 16 residues. CDR1 is SGHNT and CDR2 is YYREEE in the germline V gene (reference sequence). Written as DNA, the CDR3 is TGTGCCAGCAGCAAACCTCCGGGACAGACAACCTACGAGCAGTACTTC. Protein: CASSKPPGQTTYEQYF.

The chain is built from TRBV19 and TRBJ1-6, with 7 positions matching TRBD1. This CDR3 is 14 amino acids long. Germline V CDR1 and CDR2: LNHDA, SQIVND (reference sequence). Unmatched junction bases numbered 8, after V lost 6 bases and J lost 9 bases. This chain's CDR3 is CASSGTDVVSPLHF. The CDR3 coding sequence is TGTGCCAGTAGCGGGACAGACGTTGTTTCACCCCTCCACTTT.

About this clone itself: Other nucleotide sequences in the sample specify the same CDR3. CDR3 sequence: CASSGQGNTEAFF. The CDR3 DNA reads as TGTGCCAGCTCCGGACAGGGGAACACTGAAGCTTTCTTT. V and J are TRBV18 and TRBJ1-1; 8 nucleotides align to TRBD1. Per the germline V gene, CDR1 is KGHSH and CDR2 is LQKENI. The CDR3 runs 13 residues. With V trimmed by 6 bases and J by 1 base, 1 base remained unmatched.

The chain carries TRBV6-5 and TRBJ1-1; TRBD1 is a possible D gene (5 bases). Trimming removed 6 bases from V and 3 bases from J, with 11 bases in between. CDR1 MNHEY and CDR2 SVGAGI come from the germline V gene. The CDR3 sequence is 13 residues long. The CDR3 nucleotides are TGTGCCAGCAGCTCCGGGGGATACACTGAAGCTTTCTTT. This codes for CASSSGGYTEAFF.

V gene TRBV12-5 combines with J gene TRBJ2-1; 14 positions match TRBD2. The CDR3 has 18 residues. The V and J ends lost 4 bases and 7 bases, in that order; junction bases with no gene match: 12. Germline lookup yields CDR1 LGHNT and CDR2 FRNRAP. CDR3 DNA sequence: TGTGCTAGTGGTTCTGGGACTAGCGGGAGTTTGAGTGGGAATGAGCAGTTCTTC. Protein product: CASGSGTSGSLSGNEQFF.

A few counts support this clone. The V call is TRBV28, the J call TRBJ1-2, with TRBD1 identical over 7 bases. Trimming took 6 bases from V and 1 from J; bases not matched to a gene: 5. The CDR3 contains 14 residues. Germline-derived CDR1 and CDR2 are MDHEN and SYDVKM. The CDR3 spells CASSGTVGNYGYTF. CDR3 sequence (DNA): TGTGCCAGCAGCGGGACAGTGGGTAACTATGGCTACACCTTC.

The chain recombines TRBV21-1 with TRBJ2-7; the table assigns TRBD1, which was not confirmed against the DNA. TRBV21-1 corresponds to a pseudogene. The CDR3 is 15 residues long. The CDR3 spells CASRGQGCISYEQYF. In DNA, the CDR3 is TGTGCCAGCAGGGGACAGGGATGCATCTCCTACGAGCAGTACTTC.

The gene calls are TRBV4-1 and TRBJ2-2, with D perhaps TRBD2 (6 bases). This CDR3 region has 14 residues. CDR1 and CDR2 from the germline V gene are MGHRA and YSYEKL. The germline V and J ends were trimmed by 0 bases and 7 bases, with 9 bases remaining between them. Here the CDR3 reads CASSQEWRGGELFF. The CDR3 region has the DNA TGCGCCAGCAGCCAAGAATGGAGGGGCGGGGAGCTGTTTTTT.

The V call is TRBV6-5, the J call TRBJ2-3; TRBD1 is a possible D gene (6 bases). Germline CDR1 reads MNHEY; CDR2 reads SVGAGI. The CDR3 length is 14 residues. V was trimmed by 0 bases and J by 9 bases, leaving 13 bases between them. The CDR3 protein is CASSYSNRASTQYF. CDR3 nucleotide sequence: TGTGCCAGCAGTTACTCGAACAGGGCCAGCACGCAGTATTTT.

The chain has TRBV6-5 and TRBJ2-7, with 7 positions matching TRBD1. The CDR3 is made up of 14 amino acids. Trimming took 4 bases from V and 4 from J; bases not matched to a gene: 7. Germline V gene lookup returns CDR1 MNHEY and CDR2 SVGAGI. The CDR3 loop is CASSSGQTLYEQYF. Written as DNA, the CDR3 is TGTGCCAGCAGTTCGGGACAGACCCTGTACGAGCAGTACTTC.

Worth noting for this clone: The junction does not match germline at one end; this may be a read error. J is TRBJ2-1 and V is TRBV5-6; D gene unclear. This CDR3 contains 11 residues. Germline V gene lookup returns CDR1 SGHDT and CDR2 YYEEEE. The CDR3 nucleotides read TGTACCAGCAGCTTGGTAAATGAGCAGTTCTTC. Residues: CTSSLVNEQFF.

The chain has TRBV19 and TRBJ2-1, with 8 bases matching TRBD2. Trimming cost V 5 bases and J 1 base; bases outside gene matches: 19. CDR1 LNHDA and CDR2 SQIVND come from the germline V gene (reference sequence). This CDR3 is 20 amino acids long. The CDR3 sequence is CASSAAGPFVGRGSYNEQFF. Here the CDR3 DNA reads TGTGCCAGTAGTGCCGCAGGACCCTTTGTCGGGAGGGGGTCCTACAATGAGCAGTTCTTC. Looking up the rest from reference TRBV19 and TRBJ2-1 gives the full variable domain: DGGITQSPKYLFRKEGQNVTLSCEQNLNHDAMYWYRQDPGQGLRLIYYSQIVNDFQKGDIAEGYSVSREKKESFPLTVTSAQKNPTAFYLCASSAAGPFVGRGSYNEQFFGPGTRLTVL.

V gene TRBV15 combines with J gene TRBJ2-3, with D perhaps TRBD2 (5 bases). This CDR3 contains 17 residues. V was pared by 5 bases and J by 4 bases, with 22 bases between. The V gene's germline CDR1 is LNHNV and CDR2 YYDKDF (reference sequence). In DNA, the CDR3 is TGTGCCACCAGCGTACGATTAGCGCCCCTGAGTCCAGATACGCAGTATTTT. Its translation: CATSVRLAPLSPDTQYF.

This clone appeared once. CDR3 nucleotide sequence: TGTGCCTGGAGTCTAGGACAGGGCGTATATGGCTACACCTTC. It codes for CAWSLGQGVYGYTF. The genes are TRBV30 and TRBJ1-2; 8 positions match TRBD1. This CDR3 has 14 amino acids. The junction had 7 bases not matched to a gene; V was cut back by 2 bases and J by 5 bases. CDR1 and CDR2 from the germline V gene are GTSNPN and SVGIG (reference sequence). The full variable domain, its missing parts supplied by reference TRBV30 and TRBJ1-2, is SQTIHQWPATLVQPVGSPLSLECTVEGTSNPNLYWYRQAAGRGLQLLFYSVGIGQISSEVPQNLSASRPQDRQFILSSKKLLLSDSGFYLCAWSLGQGVYGYTFGSGTRLTVV.

This clone has just one count. The chain links TRBV28 to TRBJ1-5, with D tentatively TRBD1 (6 bases). Germline V gene lookup returns CDR1 MDHEN and CDR2 SYDVKM. V was shortened by 5 bases and J by 6 bases, with 14 bases between the two germline ends. The CDR3 length is 14 residues. The CDR3 protein is CASSPGQLLQPQHF. CDR3 DNA sequence: TGTGCCAGCAGTCCAGGACAGCTTCTTCAGCCCCAGCATTTT.

The V call is TRBV3-1 (or the pseudogene TRBV3-2), the J call TRBJ1-1, with 9 bases fitting TRBD1. V gave up 8 bases and J gave up 6 bases; unmatched junction bases: 7. Germline V gives CDR1 LGHDT, CDR2 YNNKEL (reference sequence). The CDR3 extends over 13 amino acids. The CDR3 nucleotides are TGTGCCAGCCAGGGACAGGGTCTCGCTGAAGCTTTCTTT. Its translation is CASQGQGLAEAFF.

The chain is built from TRBV28 and TRBJ1-6; TRBD1 might be the D (6 bases). Trimming shortened V by 4 bases and J by 8 bases, and 15 bases separated the two germline ends. Germline CDR1 MDHEN, CDR2 SYDVKM. This CDR3 spans 15 amino acids. The CDR3 is CASSSPQGRDSPLHF. For the CDR3, the DNA is TGTGCCAGCAGTTCACCGCAGGGGAGGGATTCACCCCTCCACTTT.

This clone has a handful of counts. The chain has TRBV12-3 or TRBV12-4 and TRBJ2-1; TRBD2 aligns across 7 bases. J lost 6 bases, V lost 3 bases, and 2 bases had no gene match. This CDR3 region has 13 residues. The CDR3 region is CASSFRGVNEQFF. As DNA, the CDR3 is TGTGCCAGCAGTTTTCGGGGGGTCAATGAGCAGTTCTTC.

The rearrangement links TRBV9 to TRBJ2-4; 9 nucleotides match TRBD2. Germline V gives CDR1 SGDLS, CDR2 YYNGEE. Trimming removed 4 bases from V and 1 base from J; junction bases left unmatched: 6. The CDR3 is 16 amino acids. For the CDR3, the DNA is TGTGCCAGCAGCAGAGCTAGCGGGATTGCCAAAAACATTCAGTACTTC. It translates to CASSRASGIAKNIQYF.

This clone has just one count. This chain uses TRBV7-3 with TRBJ2-2; 7 bases align to TRBD2. Germline V gene data show CDR1 as SGHTA and CDR2 as FQGTGA. This CDR3 is 16 amino acids long. V lost 2 bases and J lost 0; bases outside the gene matches: 3. The chain's CDR3 is CASSLGGRANTGELFF. The CDR3, as DNA: TGTGCCAGCAGCTTAGGTGGGAGGGCGAACACCGGGGAGCTGTTTTTT. Full variable domain (remainder filled in from reference TRBV7-3 and TRBJ2-2): GAGVSQTPSNKVTEKGKYVELRCDPISGHTALYWYRQSLGQGPEFLIYFQGTGAADDSGLPNDRFFAVRPEGSVSTLKIQRTERGDSAVYLCASSLGGRANTGELFFGEGSRLTVL.

The chain links TRBV9 to TRBJ2-7; no clear D gene. Trimming took 3 bases from V and 0 from J, leaving 4 bases between them. Germline lookup yields CDR1 SGDLS and CDR2 YYNGEE. The CDR3 spans 12 residues. The CDR3 sequence is CASSGDSYEQYF. DNA for the CDR3: TGTGCCAGCAGCGGCGACTCCTACGAGCAGTACTTC.

V usage is TRBV19 and J usage is TRBJ2-1; maybe TRBD1 (5 bases). CDR3 length: 14 residues. The germline V gene encodes CDR1 LNHDA and CDR2 SQIVND (reference sequence). The V gene lost 4 bases and the J gene lost 4 bases, with 11 bases spanning the gap. CDR3 protein: CASSTPTEYNEQFF. CDR3 coding DNA: TGTGCCAGTAGTACCCCGACAGAATACAATGAGCAGTTCTTC.